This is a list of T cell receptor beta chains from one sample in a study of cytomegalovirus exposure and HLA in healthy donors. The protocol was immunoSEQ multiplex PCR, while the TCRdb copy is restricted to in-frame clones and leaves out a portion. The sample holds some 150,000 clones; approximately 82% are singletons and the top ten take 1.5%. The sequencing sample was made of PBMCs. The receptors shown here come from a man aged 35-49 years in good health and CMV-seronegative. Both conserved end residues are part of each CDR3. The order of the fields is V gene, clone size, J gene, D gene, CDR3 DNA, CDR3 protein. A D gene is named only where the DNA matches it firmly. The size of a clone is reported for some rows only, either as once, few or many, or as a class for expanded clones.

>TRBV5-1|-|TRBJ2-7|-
TGCGCCAGCAGCTTGGTTCCGGGGTCCTACGAGCAGTACTTC
CASSLVPGSYEQYF
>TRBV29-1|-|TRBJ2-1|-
TGCAGCGGGACAGCTGGGGGCAATGAGCAGTTCTTC
CSGTAGGNEQFF
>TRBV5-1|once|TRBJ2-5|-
TGCGCCAGCACCGCCCTCGGGGAAGGAGAGACCCAGTACTTC
CASTALGEGETQYF
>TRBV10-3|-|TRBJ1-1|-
TGTGCCATCAGTGAAAGAGCTGCAGGGGTGAACACTGAAGCTTTCTTT
CAISERAAGVNTEAFF
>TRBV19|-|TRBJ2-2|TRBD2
TGTGCCAGTAGTCCAGGAGGCGGGGGGAACACCGGGGAGCTGTTTTTT
CASSPGGGGNTGELFF
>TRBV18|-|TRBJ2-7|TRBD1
TGTGCCAGCTCACGTTCCGGGACAGTATACGAGCAGTACTTC
CASSRSGTVYEQYF
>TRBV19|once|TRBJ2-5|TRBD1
TGTTGTTCAGCGACAGGGGCAGGGAAGACCCAGTACTTC
CCSATGAGKTQYF
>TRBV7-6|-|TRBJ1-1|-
TGTGCCAGCAGCCCAAACCGGGACTCGATAGCTTTCTTT
CASSPNRDSIAFF
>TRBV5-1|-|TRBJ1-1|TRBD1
TGCGCCAGCAGCTACCGGACAGGGATGAATACTGAAGCTTTCTTT
CASSYRTGMNTEAFF
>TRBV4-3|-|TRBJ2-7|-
TGCGCCAGCAGCCAAGATCTTTGGACAAACGAGCAGTACTTC
CASSQDLWTNEQYF
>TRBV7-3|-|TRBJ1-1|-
TGTGCCAGCAGTCAACACGTGAACACTGAAGCTTTCTTT
CASSQHVNTEAFF
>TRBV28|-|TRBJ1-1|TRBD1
TGTGCCAGCAGCCACGACCATTACAGGGGCGAAGCTTTCTTT
CASSHDHYRGEAFF
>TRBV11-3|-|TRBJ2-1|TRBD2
TGTGCCAGCAGCTTAGAATACGGGGGGGCCAACAATGAGCAGTTCTTC
CASSLEYGGANNEQFF
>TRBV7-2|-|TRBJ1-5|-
TGTGCCAGCAGCTCGAGGGTAGGCTCTTCCCATCAGCCCCAGCATTTT
CASSSRVGSSHQPQHF
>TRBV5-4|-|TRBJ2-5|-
TGTGCCAGCAGCCTAGCGGACTCCAGGGGCCAGTACTTC
CASSLADSRGQYF
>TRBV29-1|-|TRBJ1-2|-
TGCGGGGCGCCAGGGGCCGGGGTTGGCTACACCTTC
CGAPGAGVGYTF
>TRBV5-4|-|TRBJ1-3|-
TGTGCCAGCAGCTTGGACAGTACTGGAAACACCATATATTTT
CASSLDSTGNTIYF
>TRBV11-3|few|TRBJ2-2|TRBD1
TGTGCCAGCAGCCCCGGACAGGCGAACGGGGAGCTGTTTTTT
CASSPGQANGELFF
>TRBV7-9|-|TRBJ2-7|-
TGTGCCAGCAGCCAGCGAGACAGGTCCTACGAGCAGTACTTC
CASSQRDRSYEQYF
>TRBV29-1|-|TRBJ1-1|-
TGCAGCGTTGTAGTGGGCATGAACACTGAAGCTTTCTTT
CSVVVGMNTEAFF
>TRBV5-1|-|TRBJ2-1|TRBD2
TGCGCCAGCAGCTTTACTAGCGCCCGTCCCTACAATGAGCAGTTCTTC
CASSFTSARPYNEQFF
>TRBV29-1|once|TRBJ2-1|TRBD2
TGCAGCGTTGTGGGACTAGCGGGGTATCATTACAATGAGCAGTTCTTC
CSVVGLAGYHYNEQFF
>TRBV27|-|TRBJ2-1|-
TGTGCCAGCAGTTTAAGCAGGGGGGCCTACAATGAGCAGTTCTTC
CASSLSRGAYNEQFF
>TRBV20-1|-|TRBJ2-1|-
TGCAGTGCTATTCACGGGATTAGCGGGTTCTTC
CSAIHGISGFF
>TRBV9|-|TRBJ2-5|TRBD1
TGTGCCAGCAGCCCGCGGACAGGGGAAGGTCTAGAGACCCAGTACTTC
CASSPRTGEGLETQYF
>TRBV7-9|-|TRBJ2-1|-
TGTGCCAGCAGCTTATCCGGCTCCTACAATGAGCAGTTCTTC
CASSLSGSYNEQFF
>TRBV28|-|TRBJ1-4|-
TGTGCCAGCAGGTGGGGAGTGGTAGGAAAACTGTTTTTT
CASRWGVVGKLFF
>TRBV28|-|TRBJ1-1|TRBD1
TGTGCCAGCAGTTTAATTGGGACAGGGAAGATGAACACTGAAGCTTTCTTT
CASSLIGTGKMNTEAFF
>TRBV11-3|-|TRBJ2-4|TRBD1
TGTGCCAGCAGCCCAGGGGGCGGGGCAGGAGTCAAAAACATTCAGTACTTC
CASSPGGGAGVKNIQYF
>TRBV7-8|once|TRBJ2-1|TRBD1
TGTGCCAGCAGCGACCGGGACAGGATGGTTTTTGAGCAGTTCTTC
CASSDRDRMVFEQFF
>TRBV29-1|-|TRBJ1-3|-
TGCAGCGTTGTTTGGAGGGGCCATCCTCTCCTAGCCGACTCTGGAAACACCATATATTTT
CSVVWRGHPLLADSGNTIYF
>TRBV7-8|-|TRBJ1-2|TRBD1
TGTGCCAGCAGCTTAGGTCGGACAGGGGGTGGCTACACCTTC
CASSLGRTGGGYTF
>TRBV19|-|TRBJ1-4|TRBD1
TGTGCCAGTAGCCAGTCAGGGGGTCTAGCTGAAAAACTGTTTTTT
CASSQSGGLAEKLFF
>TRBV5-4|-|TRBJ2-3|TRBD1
TGTGCCAGCAGCTCGGGACAGGGAGGGCCAGATACGCAGTATTTT
CASSSGQGGPDTQYF
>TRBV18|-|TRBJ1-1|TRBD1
TGTGCCAGCTCACCTTACAGGGGGCGCGATAGGATGAACACTGAAGCTTTCTTT
CASSPYRGRDRMNTEAFF
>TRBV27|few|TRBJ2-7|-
TGTGCCAGCAGTTTAGGGGCCAGTGGCTACGAGCAGTACTTC
CASSLGASGYEQYF
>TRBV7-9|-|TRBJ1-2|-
TGTTCCAGCAGCCTAGGGACCCCCCAGGGTGGCTACACCTTC
CSSSLGTPQGGYTF
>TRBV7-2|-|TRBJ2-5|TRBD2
TGTGCCAGCAGCTTATACCAGACTAGCGGGACCCAGTACTTC
CASSLYQTSGTQYF
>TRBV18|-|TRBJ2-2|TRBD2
TGTGCCAGCTCCCGGGGGGCGAACACCGGGGAGCTGTTTTTT
CASSRGANTGELFF
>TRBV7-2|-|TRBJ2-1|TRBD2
TGTGCCAGCAGCGTAGGACTAGCGGGAAAGAATGAGCAGTTCTTC
CASSVGLAGKNEQFF
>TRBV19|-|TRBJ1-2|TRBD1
TGTGCCAGTAGTCACGGGGGACAGGGGAGTCTCTATGGCTACACCTTC
CASSHGGQGSLYGYTF
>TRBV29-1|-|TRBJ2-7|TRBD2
TGCAGCGTTGAAACTAGCGGGCGATACGAGCAGTACTTC
CSVETSGRYEQYF
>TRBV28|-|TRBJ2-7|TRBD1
TGTGCCAGCAGCTTACCCTTTCCCGGGACAGCTCGATACGAGCAGTACTTC
CASSLPFPGTARYEQYF
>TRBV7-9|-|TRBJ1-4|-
TGTGCCAGCAGCCTATCCGGGACTCCGAATGAAAAACTGTTTTTT
CASSLSGTPNEKLFF
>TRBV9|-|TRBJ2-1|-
TGTGCCAGCAGTCCTACTAGCACCTACAATGAGCAGTTCTTC
CASSPTSTYNEQFF
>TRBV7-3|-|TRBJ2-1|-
TGTGCCAGCAGCCATGACGGAGGGAATGAGCAGTTCTTC
CASSHDGGNEQFF
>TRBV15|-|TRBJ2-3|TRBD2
TGTGCCACCAGCCTCGCGGCCCCCGGGAGGGCAGATACGCAGTATTTT
CATSLAAPGRADTQYF
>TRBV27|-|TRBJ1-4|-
TGTGCCAGCAGTTTTACAGCCGACGCGGGTAATGAAAAACTGTTTTTT
CASSFTADAGNEKLFF
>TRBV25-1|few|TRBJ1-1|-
TGTGCCAGCCCTGTCTGGGGACTTAACACTGAAGCTTTCTTT
CASPVWGLNTEAFF